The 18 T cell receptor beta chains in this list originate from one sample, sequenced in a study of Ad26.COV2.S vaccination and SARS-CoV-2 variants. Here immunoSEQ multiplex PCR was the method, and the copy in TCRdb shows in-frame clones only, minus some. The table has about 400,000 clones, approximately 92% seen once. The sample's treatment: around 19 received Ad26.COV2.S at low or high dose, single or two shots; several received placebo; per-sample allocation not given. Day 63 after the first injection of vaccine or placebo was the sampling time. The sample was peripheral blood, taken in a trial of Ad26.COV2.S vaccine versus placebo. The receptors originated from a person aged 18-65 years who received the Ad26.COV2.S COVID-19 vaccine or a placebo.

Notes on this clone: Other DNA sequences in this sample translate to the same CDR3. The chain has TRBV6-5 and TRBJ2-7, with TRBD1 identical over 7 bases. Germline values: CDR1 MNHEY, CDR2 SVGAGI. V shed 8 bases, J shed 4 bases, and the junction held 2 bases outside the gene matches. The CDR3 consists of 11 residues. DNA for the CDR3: TGTGCCAGCTCGACAGGGTACGAGCAGTACTTC. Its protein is CASSTGYEQYF.

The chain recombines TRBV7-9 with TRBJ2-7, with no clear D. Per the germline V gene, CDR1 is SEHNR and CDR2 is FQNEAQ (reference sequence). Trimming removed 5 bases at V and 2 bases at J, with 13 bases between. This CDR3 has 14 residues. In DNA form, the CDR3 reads TGTGCCAGCAGCCCAAAGGGCAGTCCCTACGAGCAGTACTTC. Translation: CASSPKGSPYEQYF. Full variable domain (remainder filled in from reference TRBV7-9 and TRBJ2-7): DTGVSQNPRHKITKRGQNVTFRCDPISEHNRLYWYRQTLGQGPEFLTYFQNEAQLEKSRLLSDRFSAERPKGSFSTLEIQRTEQGDSAMYLCASSPKGSPYEQYFGPGTRLTVT.

The CDR3 protein is CASSYSRTGGASNQPQHF. CDR3 in DNA: TGTGCCAGCAGTTACTCCCGGACAGGGGGCGCGTCCAATCAGCCCCAGCATTTT. This chain uses TRBV6-2 or TRBV6-3 with TRBJ1-5; 11 nucleotides agree with TRBD1. V gave up 0 bases and J gave up 3 bases; unmatched junction bases: 7. Looked up from germline, CDR1 is MNHEY and CDR2 is SVGEGT. This CDR3 comprises 18 residues.

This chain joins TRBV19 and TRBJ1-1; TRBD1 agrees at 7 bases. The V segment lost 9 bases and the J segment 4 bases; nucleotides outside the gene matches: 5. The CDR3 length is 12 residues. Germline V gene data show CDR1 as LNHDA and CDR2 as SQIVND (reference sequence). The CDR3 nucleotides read TGTGCCAGCCGGGACAGCGGCACTGAAGCTTTCTTT. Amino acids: CASRDSGTEAFF.

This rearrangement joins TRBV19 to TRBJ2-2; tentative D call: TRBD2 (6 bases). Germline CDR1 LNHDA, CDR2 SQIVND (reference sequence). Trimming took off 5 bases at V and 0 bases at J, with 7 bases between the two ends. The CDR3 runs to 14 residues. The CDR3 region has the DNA TGTGCCAGTAGTTGGGGGGCGAACACCGGGGAGCTGTTTTTT. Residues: CASSWGANTGELFF.

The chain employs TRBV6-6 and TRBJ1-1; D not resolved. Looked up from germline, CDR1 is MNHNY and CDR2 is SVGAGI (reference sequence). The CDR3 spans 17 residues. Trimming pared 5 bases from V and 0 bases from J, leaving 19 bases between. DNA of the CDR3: TGTGCCAGCAGTCCACACGGACCTTGGAATATGAACACTGAAGCTTTCTTT. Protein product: CASSPHGPWNMNTEAFF.

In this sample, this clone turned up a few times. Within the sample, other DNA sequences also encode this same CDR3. The CDR3 nucleotides read TGTGCCAGCAGTTGGGACAGGGGAAATTCACCCCTCCACTTT. Protein sequence: CASSWDRGNSPLHF. The V and J genes are TRBV6-5 and TRBJ1-6, with 10 bases lining up with TRBD1. Trimming at V came to 4 bases and at J to 7 bases, leaving 1 base not matched to a gene. The V gene's germline CDR1 is MNHEY and CDR2 SVGAGI. The CDR3 extends over 14 amino acids.

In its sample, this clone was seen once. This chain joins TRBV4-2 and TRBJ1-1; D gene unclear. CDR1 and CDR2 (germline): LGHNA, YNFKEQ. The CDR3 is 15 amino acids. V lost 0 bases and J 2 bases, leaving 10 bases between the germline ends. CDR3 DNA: TGTGCCAGCAGCCAAGATCTCACGTATAACACTGAAGCTTTCTTT. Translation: CASSQDLTYNTEAFF.

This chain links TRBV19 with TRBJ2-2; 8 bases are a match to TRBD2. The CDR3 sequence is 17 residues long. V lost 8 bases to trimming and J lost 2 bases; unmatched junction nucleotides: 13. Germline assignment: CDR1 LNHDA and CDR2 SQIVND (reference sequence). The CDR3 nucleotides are TGTGCCAGTGGGCAGCGGGGGCCAATAACAAACACCGGGGAGCTGTTTTTT. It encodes CASGQRGPITNTGELFF.

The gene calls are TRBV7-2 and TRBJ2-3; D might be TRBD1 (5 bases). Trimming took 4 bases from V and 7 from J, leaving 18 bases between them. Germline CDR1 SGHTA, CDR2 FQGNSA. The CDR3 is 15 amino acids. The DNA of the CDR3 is TGTGCCAGCAGCTATAGATTGGGGCGGACAAATACGCAGTATTTT. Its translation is CASSYRLGRTNTQYF.

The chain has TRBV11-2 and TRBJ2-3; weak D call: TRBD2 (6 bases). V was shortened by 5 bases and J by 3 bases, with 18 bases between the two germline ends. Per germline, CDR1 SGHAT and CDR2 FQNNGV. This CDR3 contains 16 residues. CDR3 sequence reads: CASSQSTSWWTDTQYF. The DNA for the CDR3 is TGTGCCAGCAGCCAGAGCACTAGCTGGTGGACAGATACGCAGTATTTT.

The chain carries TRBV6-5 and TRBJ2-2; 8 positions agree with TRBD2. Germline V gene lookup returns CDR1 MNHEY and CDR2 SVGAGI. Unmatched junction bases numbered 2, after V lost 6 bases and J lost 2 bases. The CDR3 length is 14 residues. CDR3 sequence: CASSGGANTGELFF. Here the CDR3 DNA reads TGTGCCAGCAGCGGGGGGGCCAACACCGGGGAGCTGTTTTTT.

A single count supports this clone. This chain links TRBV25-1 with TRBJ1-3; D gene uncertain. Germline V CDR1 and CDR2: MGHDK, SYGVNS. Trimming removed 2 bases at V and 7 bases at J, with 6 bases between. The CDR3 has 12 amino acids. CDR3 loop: CASSEPGNTIYF. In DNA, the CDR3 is TGTGCCAGCAGTGAACCGGGGAACACCATATATTTT.

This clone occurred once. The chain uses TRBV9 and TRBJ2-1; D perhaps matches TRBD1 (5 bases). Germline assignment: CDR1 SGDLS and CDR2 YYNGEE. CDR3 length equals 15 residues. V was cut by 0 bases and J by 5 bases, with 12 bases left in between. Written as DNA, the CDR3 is TGTGCCAGCAGCGTAGGCAGGGTTATAGACAATGAGCAGTTCTTC. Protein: CASSVGRVIDNEQFF.

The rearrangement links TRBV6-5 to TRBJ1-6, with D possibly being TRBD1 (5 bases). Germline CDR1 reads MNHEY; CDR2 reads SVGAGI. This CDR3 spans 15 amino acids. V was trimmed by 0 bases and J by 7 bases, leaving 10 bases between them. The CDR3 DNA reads TGTGCCAGCAGTTACTCTGGGCAGGGAAATTCACCCCTCCACTTT. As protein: CASSYSGQGNSPLHF.

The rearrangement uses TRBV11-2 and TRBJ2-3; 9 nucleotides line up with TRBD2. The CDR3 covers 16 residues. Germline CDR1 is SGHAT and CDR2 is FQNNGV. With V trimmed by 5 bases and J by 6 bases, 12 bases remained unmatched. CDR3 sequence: CASSPLSGGRGDTQYF. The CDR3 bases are TGTGCCAGCAGCCCCCTTAGCGGGGGCAGGGGGGATACGCAGTATTTT.

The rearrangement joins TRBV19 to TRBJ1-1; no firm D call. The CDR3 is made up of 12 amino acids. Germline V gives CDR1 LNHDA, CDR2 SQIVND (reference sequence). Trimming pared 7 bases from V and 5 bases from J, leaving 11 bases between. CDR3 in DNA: TGTGCCAGTACCGGAGGTAAGACTGAAGCTTTCTTT. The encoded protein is CASTGGKTEAFF.

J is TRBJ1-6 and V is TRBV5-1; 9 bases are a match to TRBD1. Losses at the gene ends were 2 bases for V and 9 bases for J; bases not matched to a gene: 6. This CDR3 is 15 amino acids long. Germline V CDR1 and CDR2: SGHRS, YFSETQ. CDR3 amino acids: CASSLSGTGFSPLHF. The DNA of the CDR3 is TGCGCCAGCAGCTTATCCGGGACAGGGTTTTCACCCCTCCACTTT. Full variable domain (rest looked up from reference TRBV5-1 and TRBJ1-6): KAGVTQTPRYLIKTRGQQVTLSCSPISGHRSVSWYQQTPGQGLQFLFEYFSETQRNKGNFPGRFSGRQFSNSRSEMNVSTLELGDSALYLCASSLSGTGFSPLHFGNGTRLTVT.